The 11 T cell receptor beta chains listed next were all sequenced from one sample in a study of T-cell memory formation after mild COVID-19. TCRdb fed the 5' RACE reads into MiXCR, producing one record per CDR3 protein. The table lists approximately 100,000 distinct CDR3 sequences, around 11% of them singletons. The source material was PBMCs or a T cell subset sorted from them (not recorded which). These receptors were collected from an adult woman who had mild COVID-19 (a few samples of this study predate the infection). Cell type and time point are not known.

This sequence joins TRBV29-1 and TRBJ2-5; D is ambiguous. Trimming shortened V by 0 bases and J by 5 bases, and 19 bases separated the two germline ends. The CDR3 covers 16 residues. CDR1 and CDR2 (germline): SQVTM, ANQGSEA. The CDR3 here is CSVEDRWVLQRETQYF. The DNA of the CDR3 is TGCAGCGTTGAAGATCGGTGGGTCCTCCAACGGGAGACCCAGTACTTC.

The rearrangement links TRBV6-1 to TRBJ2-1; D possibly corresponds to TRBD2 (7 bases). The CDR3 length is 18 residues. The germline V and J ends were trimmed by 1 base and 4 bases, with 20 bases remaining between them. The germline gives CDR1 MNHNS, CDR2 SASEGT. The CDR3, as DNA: TGTGCCAGCAGTGAAGGTGCGGGAGAGGGGGGTCCTTACAATGAGCAGTTCTTC. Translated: CASSEGAGEGGPYNEQFF.

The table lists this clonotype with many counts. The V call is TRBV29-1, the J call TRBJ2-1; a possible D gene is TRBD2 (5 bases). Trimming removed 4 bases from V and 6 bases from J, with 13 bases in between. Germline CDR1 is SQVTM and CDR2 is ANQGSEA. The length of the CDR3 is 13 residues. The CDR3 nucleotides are TGCAGCGTTGTAAGGGAGATGGTCAATGAGCAGTTCTTC. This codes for CSVVREMVNEQFF.

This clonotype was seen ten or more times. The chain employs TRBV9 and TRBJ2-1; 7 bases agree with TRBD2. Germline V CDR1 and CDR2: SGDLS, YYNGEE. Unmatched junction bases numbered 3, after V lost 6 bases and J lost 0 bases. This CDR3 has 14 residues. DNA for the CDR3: TGTGCCAGCACCCCGGGGGGCTCCTACAATGAGCAGTTCTTC. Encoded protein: CASTPGGSYNEQFF.

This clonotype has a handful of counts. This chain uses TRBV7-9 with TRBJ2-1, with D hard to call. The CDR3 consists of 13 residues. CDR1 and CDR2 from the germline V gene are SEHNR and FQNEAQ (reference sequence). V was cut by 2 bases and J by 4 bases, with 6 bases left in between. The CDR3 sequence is CASSLREYNEQFF. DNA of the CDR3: TGTGCCAGCAGCTTAAGAGAATACAATGAGCAGTTCTTC.

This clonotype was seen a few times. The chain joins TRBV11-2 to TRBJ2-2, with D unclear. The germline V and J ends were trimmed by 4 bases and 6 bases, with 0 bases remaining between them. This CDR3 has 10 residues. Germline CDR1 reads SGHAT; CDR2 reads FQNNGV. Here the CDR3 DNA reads TGTGCCAGCAGCTCCGGGGAGCTGTTTTTT. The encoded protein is CASSSGELFF.

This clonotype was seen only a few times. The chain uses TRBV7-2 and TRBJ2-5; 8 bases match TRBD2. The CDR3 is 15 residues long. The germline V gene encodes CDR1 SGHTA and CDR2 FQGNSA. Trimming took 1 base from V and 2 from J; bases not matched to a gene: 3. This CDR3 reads CASSLGSSGQETQYF. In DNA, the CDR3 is TGTGCCAGCAGCTTAGGGTCTAGCGGGCAAGAGACCCAGTACTTC.

This CDR3 is CASSRTQGAEYGYTF. The CDR3 nucleotides are TGTGCCAGCAGCCGGACACAGGGGGCGGAGTATGGCTACACCTTC. This sequence joins TRBV12-3 or TRBV12-4 and TRBJ1-2, with 9 bases that match TRBD1. J gave up 5 bases and V 6 bases, and 10 bases lay outside the gene matches. The CDR3 loop spans 15 amino acids.

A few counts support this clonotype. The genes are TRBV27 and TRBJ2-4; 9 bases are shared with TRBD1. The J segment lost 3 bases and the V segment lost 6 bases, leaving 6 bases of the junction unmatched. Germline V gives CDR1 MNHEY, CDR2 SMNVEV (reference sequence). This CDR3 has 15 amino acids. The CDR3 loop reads CASRWTGVDKNIQYF. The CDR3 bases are TGTGCCAGCAGGTGGACAGGGGTGGACAAAAACATTCAGTACTTC.

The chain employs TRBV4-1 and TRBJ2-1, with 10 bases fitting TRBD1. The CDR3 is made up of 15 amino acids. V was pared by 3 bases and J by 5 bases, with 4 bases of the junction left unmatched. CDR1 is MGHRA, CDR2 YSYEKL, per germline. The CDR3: CASSQYGTGDNEQFF. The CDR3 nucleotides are TGCGCCAGCAGCCAGTATGGGACAGGGGACAATGAGCAGTTCTTC.

CDR3 DNA: TGTGCCAGCAGCGTAGAAGGGACAGGCTATGGCTACACCTTC. This sequence encodes CASSVEGTGYGYTF. The chain employs TRBV9 and TRBJ1-2, with 8 bases matching TRBD1. The CDR3 extends over 14 amino acids. Germline values: CDR1 SGDLS, CDR2 YYNGEE. V was pared by 0 bases and J by 4 bases, with 2 bases of the junction left unmatched.